This TCR beta chain is from a study of blood T cell repertoires in COVID-19. At the level of the study: Collection of acute and convalescent COVID-19 samples took place in the United States, Italy and Spain. Nucleic acid was either cDNA or gDNA, and it came from T cells, B-cell-depleted T cells, or PBMCs.

Authors' data handling: Amplification from reference gene primers served as the basis for estimated nucleated cell counts. The method was immunoSEQ multiplex PCR; TCRdb's version includes in-frame clones alone and lacks a portion of them. For V, J and clone size, that table is used; D and trimming come from the DNA. The sample has some 80,000 clones, 75% to 90% seen once. The CDR3 contains 17 residues. V lost 0 bases, J lost 2 bases, and 14 bases lay in between. CDR1 and CDR2 (germline): SGHTA, FQGNSA. This receptor was taken from a man between 60 and 75 years old with active or convalescent COVID-19. The sequencing sample was made of peripheral blood. The chain carries TRBV7-2 and TRBJ1-5; D unclear. As DNA, the CDR3 is TGTGCCAGCAGCTTAGCGGCGGGGAGTAAGGGCAATCAGCCCCAGCATTTT. Protein product: CASSLAAGSKGNQPQHF.